This is a list of T cell receptor beta chains from one sample in a study of CD8 T cells in Susac syndrome. TCRdb re-called the immunoSEQ multiplex PCR reads through MiXCR, storing one row per CDR3 protein. The repertoire holds some 130,000 distinct CDR3 sequences, 94% seen once, with 0.1% to 0.15% in the top ten. Sequencing was done on a sample of CD4+ T cells from PBMCs. The origin of the receptors is a human donor with multiple sclerosis. The CDR3 runs from the conserved cysteine through the conserved F or W. D genes are given only for firm matches. The size of a clone is reported for some rows only, either as once, few or many, or as a class for expanded clones.

size	V	D	J	CDR3	DNA
-	TRBV30	TRBD2	TRBJ2-3	CAWSWGRSGGGTDTQYF	TGTGCCTGGAGCTGGGGTAGGAGCGGGGGCGGCACAGATACGCAGTATTTT
-	TRBV19	TRBD1	TRBJ1-4	CASIGDRRREKLFF	TGTGCCAGTATTGGGGACAGGAGGCGTGAAAAACTGTTTTTT
once	TRBV6-2/TRBV6-3	-	TRBJ1-5	CASTSRGLSQHF	TGTGCCAGCACCTCCCGGGGCTTGTCGCAGCATTTT
-	TRBV30	-	TRBJ2-1	CAWASRPSYNEQFF	TGTGCCTGGGCTTCCCGTCCCTCCTACAATGAGCAGTTCTTC
-	TRBV12-3/TRBV12-4	-	TRBJ1-1	CASSVGQNTEAFF	TGTGCCAGCAGTGTGGGACAGAACACTGAAGCTTTCTTT
-	TRBV12-3/TRBV12-4	TRBD2	TRBJ2-1	CASSLTAGGHREQFF	TGTGCCAGCAGTTTAACGGCGGGGGGGCATCGTGAGCAGTTCTTC
-	TRBV7-9	TRBD2	TRBJ2-4	CASSLSPSGRLGAKNIQYF	TGTGCCAGCAGCTTATCGCCTAGCGGGAGGTTGGGGGCCAAAAACATTCAGTACTTC
-	TRBV18	-	TRBJ2-7	CASSQPFAGLDEQYF	TGTGCCAGCTCACAACCTTTTGCGGGACTTGACGAGCAGTACTTC
-	TRBV5-4	-	TRBJ1-4	CASSFHSSGEKLFF	TGTGCCAGCAGCTTCCATTCGTCCGGGGAAAAACTGTTTTTT
-	TRBV29-1	-	TRBJ1-1	CSVETYSTEAFF	TGCAGCGTTGAAACGTATTCGACTGAAGCTTTCTTT
-	TRBV19	TRBD1	TRBJ1-2	CASSIAGQGDYGYTF	TGTGCCAGTAGTATTGCTGGACAGGGGGACTATGGCTACACCTTC
-	TRBV5-1	-	TRBJ2-1	CASSLPGPRGDEQFF	TGCGCCAGCAGCTTACCGGGCCCAAGAGGGGATGAGCAGTTCTTC
-	TRBV6-2/TRBV6-3	TRBD2	TRBJ2-3	CASSYSLAGDLGDTQYF	TGTGCCAGCAGTTACAGCCTAGCGGGAGATCTAGGGGATACGCAGTATTTT
-	TRBV7-9	-	TRBJ1-2	CASSVGGVNYGYTF	TGTGCCAGCAGCGTCGGGGGGGTTAACTATGGCTACACCTTC
-	TRBV19	-	TRBJ1-5	CASSIDGFGRGVDQPQHF	TGTGCCAGTAGTATAGATGGTTTTGGCAGGGGAGTCGATCAGCCCCAGCATTTT